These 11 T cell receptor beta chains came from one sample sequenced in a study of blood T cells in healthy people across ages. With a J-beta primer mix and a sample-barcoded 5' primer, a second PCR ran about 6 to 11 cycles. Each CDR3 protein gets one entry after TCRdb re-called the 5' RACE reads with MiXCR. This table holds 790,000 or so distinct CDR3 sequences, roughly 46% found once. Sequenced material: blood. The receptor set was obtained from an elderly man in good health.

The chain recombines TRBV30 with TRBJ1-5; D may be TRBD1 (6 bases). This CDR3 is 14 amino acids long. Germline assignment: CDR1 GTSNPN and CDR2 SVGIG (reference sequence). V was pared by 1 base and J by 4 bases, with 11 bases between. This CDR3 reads CAWSGTQGNQPQHF. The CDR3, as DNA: TGTGCCTGGAGTGGGACTCAGGGGAATCAGCCCCAGCATTTT. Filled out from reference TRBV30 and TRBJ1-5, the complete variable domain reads SQTIHQWPATLVQPVGSPLSLECTVEGTSNPNLYWYRQAAGRGLQLLFYSVGIGQISSEVPQNLSASRPQDRQFILSSKKLLLSDSGFYLCAWSGTQGNQPQHFGDGTRLSIL.

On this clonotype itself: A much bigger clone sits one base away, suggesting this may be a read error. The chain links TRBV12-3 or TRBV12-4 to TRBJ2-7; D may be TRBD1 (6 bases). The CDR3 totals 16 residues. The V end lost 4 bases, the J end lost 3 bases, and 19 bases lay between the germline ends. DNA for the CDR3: TGTGCCAGCAGTTGGCGAACAGGGTATCAAGTCTACGAGCAGTACTTC. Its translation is CASSWRTGYQVYEQYF.

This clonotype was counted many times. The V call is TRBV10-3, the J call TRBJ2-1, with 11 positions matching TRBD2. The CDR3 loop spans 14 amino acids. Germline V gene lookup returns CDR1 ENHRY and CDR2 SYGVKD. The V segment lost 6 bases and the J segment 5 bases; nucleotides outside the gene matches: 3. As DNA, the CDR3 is TGTGCCATCAGGGGACTAGCGGCCAACAATGAGCAGTTCTTC. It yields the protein CAIRGLAANNEQFF.

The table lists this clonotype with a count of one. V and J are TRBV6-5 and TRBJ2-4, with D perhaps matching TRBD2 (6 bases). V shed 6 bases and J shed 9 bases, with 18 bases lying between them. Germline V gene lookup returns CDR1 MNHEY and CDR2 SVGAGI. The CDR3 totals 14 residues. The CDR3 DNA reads TGTGCCAGCAGCCGGGACTTGAGGGAATCCATTCAGTACTTC. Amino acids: CASSRDLRESIQYF.

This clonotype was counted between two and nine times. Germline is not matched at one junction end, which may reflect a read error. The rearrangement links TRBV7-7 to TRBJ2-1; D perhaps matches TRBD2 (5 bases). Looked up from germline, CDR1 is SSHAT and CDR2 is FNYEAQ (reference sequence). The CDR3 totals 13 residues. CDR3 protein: CASSLDRGNEQFF. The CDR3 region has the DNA TGTGCTAGCAGCTTAGACCGAGGGAATGAGCAGTTCTTC.

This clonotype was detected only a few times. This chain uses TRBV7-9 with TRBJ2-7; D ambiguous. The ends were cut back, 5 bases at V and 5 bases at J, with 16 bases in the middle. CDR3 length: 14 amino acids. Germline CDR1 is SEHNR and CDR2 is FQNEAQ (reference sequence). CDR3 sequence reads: CASSEDLDGNEQYF. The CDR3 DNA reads TGTGCCAGCAGCGAGGACCTGGATGGGAACGAGCAGTACTTC.

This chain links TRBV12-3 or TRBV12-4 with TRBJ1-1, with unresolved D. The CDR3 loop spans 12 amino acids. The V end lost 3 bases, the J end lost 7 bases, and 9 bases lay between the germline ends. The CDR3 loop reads CASSLHLGEAFF. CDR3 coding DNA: TGTGCCAGCAGTTTGCACCTGGGTGAAGCTTTCTTT.

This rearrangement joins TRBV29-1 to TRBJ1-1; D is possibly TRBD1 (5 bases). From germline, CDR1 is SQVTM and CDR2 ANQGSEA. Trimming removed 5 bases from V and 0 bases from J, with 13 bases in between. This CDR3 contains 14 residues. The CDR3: CSVQGQGVNTEAFF. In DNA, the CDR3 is TGCAGCGTTCAGGGCCAGGGAGTGAACACTGAAGCTTTCTTT.

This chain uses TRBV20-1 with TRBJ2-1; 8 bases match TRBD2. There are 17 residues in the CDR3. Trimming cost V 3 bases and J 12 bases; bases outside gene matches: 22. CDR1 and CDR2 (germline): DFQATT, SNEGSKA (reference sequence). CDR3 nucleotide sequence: TGCAGTGCTAGGGGCCGACGCGCGGATAGCGGGGTACAAGGGCAGTTCTTC. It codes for CSARGRRADSGVQGQFF.

CDR3 protein: CASSSDGLATDEQYF. CDR3 nucleotides: TGTGCCAGCAGCTCGGACGGACTAGCGACCGATGAGCAGTACTTC. The chain has TRBV11-2 and TRBJ2-1; 9 nucleotides agree with TRBD2. The end of the DNA is better explained by TRBJ2-7, so the J call may be wrong. Germline-derived CDR1 and CDR2 are SGHAT and FQNNGV. CDR3 length: 15 residues.

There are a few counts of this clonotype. CDR3 loop: CSARDQGEYLHF. CDR3 bases: TGCAGTGCTAGAGATCAGGGGGAATACCTCCACTTT. The rearrangement links TRBV20-1 to TRBJ1-6; TRBD1 matches 7 bases. CDR1 is DFQATT, CDR2 SNEGSKA, per germline (reference sequence). Trimming took 0 bases from V and 15 from J; bases not matched to a gene: 5. CDR3 length equals 12 residues.